Shown below are 22 T cell receptor beta chains from a single sample sequenced in a study of T cells after yellow fever vaccination (dated by TCRdb to between 2018 and 2021). The library was prepared using 5' RACE. The listed sequencing device is Illumina HiSeq 2500. In-frame beta chains were kept once TCRdb had trimmed the public reads at Q25 with fastp and called clones with MiXCR. Records with the same CDR3 protein are collapsed into one entry carrying the most frequent genes and DNA. Present in this sample are over 110,000 distinct CDR3 sequences, 7.7% of which were seen just once. Clones ranked in the top ten supply under 0.95% of the sample. Interpreted using the paper, the treatment or condition label stands for: live attenuated yellow fever vaccine strain. This specimen was CD4+ T cells sorted from PBMCs, taken 5 days after the yellow fever booster vaccination. These receptor sequences come from a man aged 25 to 40 who received the YFV17D yellow fever vaccine.

There are many counts of this clonotype. This CDR3 reads CASSPLLDTQYF. The CDR3 DNA sequence: TGTGCCAGCAGCCCTCTTTTAGATACGCAGTATTTT. The chain employs TRBV7-2 and TRBJ2-3; D is unresolved. The CDR3 spans 12 residues. Trimming removed 5 bases at V and 5 bases at J, with 8 bases between. CDR1 and CDR2 (germline): SGHTA, FQGNSA.

This clonotype showed up many times. J is TRBJ2-3 and V is TRBV19, with 10 bases aligning to TRBD2. Trimming at V came to 10 bases and at J to 4 bases, leaving 5 bases not matched to a gene. CDR3 size: 13 residues. Germline V CDR1 and CDR2: LNHDA, SQIVND (reference sequence). The CDR3 DNA follows: TGTGCCATCAAGCTAGCGGGAGCAGATACGCAGTATTTT. Its translation: CAIKLAGADTQYF.

This clonotype was recorded many times. The chain employs TRBV25-1 and TRBJ1-1, with TRBD1 as a possible D gene (5 bases). Germline assignment: CDR1 MGHDK and CDR2 SYGVNS. This CDR3 region has 15 residues. V was trimmed by 2 bases and J by 4 bases, leaving 14 bases between them. The CDR3 sequence is CASSEDWGRSTEAFF. The CDR3 coding sequence is TGTGCCAGCAGTGAAGACTGGGGGAGGAGCACTGAAGCTTTCTTT.

This clonotype has at least ten counts. The chain employs TRBV12-3 or TRBV12-4 and TRBJ2-1, with D unclear. The length of the CDR3 is 15 residues. With 1 base removed from V and 9 bases from J, the gap between germline ends came to 16 bases. CDR3 sequence reads: CASSLVTLGYGEQFF. CDR3 coding DNA: TGTGCCAGCAGTTTAGTAACTTTGGGGTACGGTGAGCAGTTCTTC.

This clonotype was recorded at least ten times. The chain couples TRBV20-1 to TRBJ2-7; D tentatively fits TRBD1 or TRBD2 (6 bases each). The germline CDR1 and CDR2 sequences are DFQATT and SNEGSKA (reference sequence). The V gene lost 6 bases and the J gene lost 5 bases, with 11 bases spanning the gap. The CDR3 is 11 residues long. The CDR3 sequence: CSAHGGDEQYF. DNA for the CDR3: TGCAGTGCACACGGGGGCGACGAGCAGTACTTC.

At least ten counts were recorded for this clonotype. The chain carries TRBV28 and TRBJ1-5, with TRBD1 identical over 7 bases. Germline V gene sequence: CDR1 MDHEN, CDR2 SYDVKM. Trimming at V came to 6 bases and at J to 1 base, leaving 18 bases not matched to a gene. The CDR3 contains 19 residues. The CDR3 DNA is TGTGCCAGCAGCACACCTCTGACACAGGGGACATCGAGCAATCAGCCCCAGCATTTT. Translating it yields CASSTPLTQGTSSNQPQHF.

This clonotype was detected many times. The chain employs TRBV5-1 and TRBJ2-3; tentative D call: TRBD1 (7 bases). Germline-derived CDR1 and CDR2 are SGHRS and YFSETQ. This CDR3 spans 15 amino acids. V gave up 0 bases and J gave up 3 bases, with 11 bases separating them. The CDR3 protein is CASSLDPGGTDTQYF. The CDR3 bases are TGCGCCAGCAGCTTGGATCCAGGGGGGACAGATACGCAGTATTTT.

This clonotype was detected ten times or more. The genes are TRBV6-2 or TRBV6-3 and TRBJ1-1, with 8 bases identical to TRBD1. The CDR3 consists of 14 residues. Trimming cost V 10 bases and J 1 base; bases outside gene matches: 8. Germline assignment: CDR1 MNHEY and CDR2 SVGEGT. For the CDR3, the DNA is TGTGCCACTATCGACAGGGGACCGAACACTGAAGCTTTCTTT. It codes for CATIDRGPNTEAFF.

This clonotype was observed many times. The chain has TRBV3-1 and TRBJ2-5; 8 nucleotides align to TRBD2. V gave up 0 bases and J gave up 5 bases; unmatched junction bases: 8. The CDR3 is 16 residues long. Germline V gene lookup returns CDR1 LGHDT and CDR2 YNNKEL (reference sequence). The CDR3 DNA reads as TGTGCCAGCAGCCAAGATATCGGGTTAGCGGGGGAGACCCAGTACTTC. Its protein is CASSQDIGLAGETQYF.

This clonotype was detected a few times. CDR3 sequence reads: CASRLGVEAFF. The CDR3 DNA is TGTGCCAGCAGGTTAGGTGTTGAAGCTTTCTTT. The chain is built from TRBV28 and TRBJ1-1; D gene unclear. This CDR3 is 11 amino acids long. V was cut by 6 bases and J by 7 bases, with 9 bases left in between. CDR1 and CDR2 (germline): MDHEN, SYDVKM.

This clonotype was recorded many times. This chain's CDR3 is CASSVEGTGELFF. Here the CDR3 DNA reads TGTGCCAGCAGCGTAGAAGGCACCGGGGAGCTGTTTTTT. The chain links TRBV9 to TRBJ2-2, with D uncertain. This CDR3 spans 13 amino acids. V shed 0 bases and J shed 4 bases, with 4 bases lying between them. Germline V CDR1 and CDR2: SGDLS, YYNGEE.

The table lists this clonotype with many counts. V gene TRBV7-9 combines with J gene TRBJ1-4, with D uncertain. V gave up 8 bases and J gave up 8 bases, with 12 bases separating them. This CDR3 is 12 amino acids long. The germline gives CDR1 SEHNR, CDR2 FQNEAQ (reference sequence). The DNA for the CDR3 is TGTGCCAGCCGCCGGGGAGAAGAAAAACTGTTTTTT. Translated: CASRRGEEKLFF.

This clonotype was observed many times. The gene calls are TRBV7-8 and TRBJ2-7; 9 positions agree with TRBD2. Unmatched junction bases numbered 4, after V lost 4 bases and J lost 6 bases. The CDR3 has 13 amino acids. Per germline, CDR1 SGHVS and CDR2 FQNEAQ. The CDR3 nucleotides read TGTGCCAGCAGCTCCAGACTAGCGGTCGAGCAGTACTTC. Protein: CASSSRLAVEQYF. The variable domain in full, with the rest retrieved from reference TRBV7-8 and TRBJ2-7, is GAGVSQSPRYKVAKRGQDVALRCDPISGHVSLFWYQQALGQGPEFLTYFQNEAQLDKSGLPSDRFFAERPEGSVSTLKIQRTQQEDSAVYLCASSSRLAVEQYFGPGTRLTVT.

This clonotype has ten or more counts. V is TRBV18 and J is TRBJ2-7; 9 bases align to TRBD2. The CDR3 totals 17 residues. V lost 6 bases, J lost 6 bases, and 18 bases stayed unmatched. Germline V lookup: CDR1 KGHSH, CDR2 LQKENI. In DNA, the CDR3 is TGTGCCAGCTCCCCATCGCCGAGAGCGGGAGGATGGGTCGAGCAGTACTTC. It codes for CASSPSPRAGGWVEQYF.

This clonotype was counted only a few times. The chain joins TRBV20-1 to TRBJ2-7, with D possibly TRBD2 on 5 matching bases. The V gene's germline CDR1 is DFQATT and CDR2 SNEGSKA (reference sequence). V lost 1 base and J lost 4, with 17 bases in between. The CDR3 is 15 amino acids. The CDR3 loop is CSARAGTSGIYEQYF. CDR3 DNA: TGCAGTGCTAGAGCCGGCACTAGTGGGATTTACGAGCAGTACTTC.

This clonotype came up many times. The genes are TRBV7-2 and TRBJ2-2, with D possibly TRBD2 on 7 matching bases. The CDR3 has 17 residues. The V gene lost 5 bases and the J gene lost 1 base, with 17 bases spanning the gap. The germline CDR1 and CDR2 sequences are SGHTA and FQGNSA. CDR3 bases: TGTGCCAGCAGCCCTAAAGTGGGGGGGCAGAACACCGGGGAGCTGTTTTTT. Amino acid sequence: CASSPKVGGQNTGELFF. Looking up the rest from reference TRBV7-2 and TRBJ2-2 gives the full variable domain: GAGVSQSPSNKVTEKGKDVELRCDPISGHTALYWYRQSLGQGLEFLIYFQGNSAPDKSGLPSDRFSAERTGGSVSTLTIQRTQQEDSAVYLCASSPKVGGQNTGELFFGEGSRLTVL.

The J gene is TRBJ2-7, the V gene TRBV3-1, with TRBD2 matching 9 bases. J lost 2 bases, V lost 0 bases, and 5 bases had no gene match. There are 16 residues in the CDR3. The germline CDR1 and CDR2 sequences are LGHDT and YNNKEL (reference sequence). Here the CDR3 DNA reads TGTGCCAGCAGCCAAGAACAAGCGGGAGGACCCTACGAGCAGTACTTC. This gives the protein CASSQEQAGGPYEQYF.

This clonotype was seen ten or more times. The genes are TRBV5-1 and TRBJ2-2; D remains unclear. CDR3 length: 12 residues. The V gene lost 4 bases and the J gene lost 8 bases, with 9 bases spanning the gap. The germline gives CDR1 SGHRS, CDR2 YFSETQ. The chain's CDR3 is CASSQEQGELFF. The CDR3 bases are TGCGCCAGCAGCCAGGAGCAGGGGGAGCTGTTTTTT.

Ten or more counts support this clonotype. The genes are TRBV28 and TRBJ2-1; 10 bases are a match to TRBD2. The V and J ends lost 2 bases and 7 bases, in that order; junction bases with no gene match: 11. This CDR3 has 17 residues. Germline CDR1 is MDHEN and CDR2 is SYDVKM. CDR3 in DNA: TGTGCCAGCAGTTTAATGGGGAGCGGGAGGGCCGATAATGAGCAGTTCTTC. Residues: CASSLMGSGRADNEQFF. The variable domain in full, with the rest retrieved from reference TRBV28 and TRBJ2-1, is DVKVTQSSRYLVKRTGEKVFLECVQDMDHENMFWYRQDPGLGLRLIYFSYDVKMKEKGDIPEGYSVSREKKERFSLILESASTNQTSMYLCASSLMGSGRADNEQFFGPGTRLTVL.

This clonotype was counted at least ten times. The rearrangement uses TRBV5-4 and TRBJ1-1; D is uncertain. CDR3 length: 15 amino acids. Germline CDR1 and CDR2: SGHNT and YYREEE (reference sequence). With 4 bases removed from V and 1 base from J, the gap between germline ends came to 14 bases. This CDR3 reads CASSPLNSRNTEAFF. CDR3 DNA: TGTGCCAGCAGCCCCCTGAATAGTCGGAACACTGAAGCTTTCTTT.

As for this clonotype: A single base separates this from a much larger clone, so it may be a read error. As DNA, the CDR3 is TGCAGTGCTACTCTAGGGGGGCAAAAACTGTTTTTT. It yields the protein CSATLGGQKLFF. V and J are TRBV20-1 and TRBJ1-4, with D tentatively TRBD1 (6 bases). This CDR3 has 12 residues. V was trimmed by 4 bases and J by 9 bases, leaving 12 bases between them. Germline V gene sequence: CDR1 DFQATT, CDR2 SNEGSKA (reference sequence).

This clonotype came up many times. The V call is TRBV7-9, the J call TRBJ2-7; D unclear. Germline CDR1 and CDR2: SEHNR and FQNEAQ (reference sequence). The V end was cut by 5 bases, the J end by 3 bases, with 23 bases between. This CDR3 has 17 amino acids. CDR3 amino acids: CASSGGKPKRRSYEQYF. As DNA, the CDR3 is TGTGCCAGCAGCGGTGGGAAACCCAAACGGAGAAGCTACGAGCAGTACTTC.